Listed here are 7 T cell receptor beta chains from one sample, sequenced in a study of blood T cell repertoires in COVID-19. Sequenced by immunoSEQ multiplex PCR; TCRdb stores in-frame clones only, minus some. The table lists roughly 250,000 clones, more than 75% of them singletons. The sample consisted of PBMCs or T cells enriched from blood (not recorded which). Source of these receptors: a woman aged 40 to 50 with acute COVID-19.

The CDR3 spells CATRAGQASEQFF. The CDR3 region has the DNA TGTGCCACCAGAGCGGGACAGGCCAGTGAGCAGTTCTTC. This chain links TRBV24-1 with TRBJ2-1; D is perhaps TRBD1 (8 bases). CDR1 and CDR2 (germline): KGHDR, SFDVKD. This CDR3 is 13 amino acids long. The V end lost 7 bases, the J end lost 9 bases, and 15 bases lay between the germline ends.

J is TRBJ2-4 and V is TRBV4-1; TRBD2 matches at 15 bases. Trimming took 4 bases from V and 3 from J; bases not matched to a gene: 7. CDR3 size: 18 residues. CDR1 MGHRA and CDR2 YSYEKL come from the germline V gene. The DNA of the CDR3 is TGCGCCAGCAGCCCTGGACTAGCGGGAGGGCCGTACAAAAACATTCAGTACTTC. Translating it yields CASSPGLAGGPYKNIQYF.

This chain links TRBV5-4 with TRBJ2-1; D might be TRBD2 (5 bases). Trimming took off 1 base at V and 5 bases at J, with 10 bases between the two ends. This CDR3 has 14 residues. CDR1 SGHNT and CDR2 YYREEE come from the germline V gene (reference sequence). The CDR3 region is CASSLTYGDNEQFF. CDR3 in DNA: TGTGCCAGCAGCTTGACCTACGGGGACAATGAGCAGTTCTTC.

This clone came up a few times. This chain connects TRBV7-2 to TRBJ1-2; no firm D call. The CDR3 has 14 residues. Trimming pared 6 bases from V and 6 bases from J, leaving 17 bases between. CDR1 and CDR2 from the germline V gene are SGHTA and FQGNSA. CDR3: CASREGGNLDGYTF. DNA of the CDR3: TGTGCCAGCAGAGAAGGCGGGAACCTAGATGGCTACACCTTC.

The chain recombines TRBV19 with TRBJ1-1, with D unresolved. Germline loops: CDR1 LNHDA, CDR2 SQIVND (reference sequence). CDR3 length equals 16 residues. Trimming removed 4 bases from V and 5 bases from J, with 20 bases in between. CDR3: CASSTHSGGRGTEAFF. The DNA for the CDR3 is TGTGCCAGTAGTACCCACTCGGGCGGCCGGGGAACTGAAGCTTTCTTT.

The chain has TRBV11-3 and TRBJ2-5; D not certain. V was clipped by 3 bases and J by 2 bases, with 7 bases between them. In germline, CDR1 is SGHNT, CDR2 YENEEA. The CDR3 is 13 residues long. The CDR3 sequence is CASSFFRQETQYF. CDR3 sequence (DNA): TGTGCCAGCAGCTTTTTTAGACAAGAGACCCAGTACTTC.

The rearrangement joins TRBV5-1 to TRBJ1-5; 7 nucleotides line up with TRBD1. CDR3 length equals 15 residues. After removal of 0 bases from V and 6 bases from J, the junction contained 6 bases not matched to a gene. The germline V gene has CDR1 SGHRS and CDR2 YFSETQ. The DNA for the CDR3 is TGCGCCAGCAGCTTGGGGGCAGGGGGTGTTCAGCCCCAGCATTTT. Translated: CASSLGAGGVQPQHF.